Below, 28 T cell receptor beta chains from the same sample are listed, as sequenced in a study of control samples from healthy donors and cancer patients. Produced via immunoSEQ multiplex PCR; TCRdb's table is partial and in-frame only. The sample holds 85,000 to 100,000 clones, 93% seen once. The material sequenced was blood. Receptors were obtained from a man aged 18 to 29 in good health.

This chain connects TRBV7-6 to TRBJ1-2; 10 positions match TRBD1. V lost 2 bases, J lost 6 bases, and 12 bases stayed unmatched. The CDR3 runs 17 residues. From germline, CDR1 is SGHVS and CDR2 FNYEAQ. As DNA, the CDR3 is TGTGCCAGCAGCTTAATGGCCCCGGGACAGGGGTATGATGGCTACACCTTC. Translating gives CASSLMAPGQGYDGYTF.

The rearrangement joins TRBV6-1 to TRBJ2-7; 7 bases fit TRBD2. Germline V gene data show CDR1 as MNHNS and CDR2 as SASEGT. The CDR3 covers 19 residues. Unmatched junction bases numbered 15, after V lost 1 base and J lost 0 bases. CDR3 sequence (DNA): TGTGCCAGCAGTGAAGTTCTGGGACTACCTTATACGAGCTCCTACGAGCAGTACTTC. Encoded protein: CASSEVLGLPYTSSYEQYF.

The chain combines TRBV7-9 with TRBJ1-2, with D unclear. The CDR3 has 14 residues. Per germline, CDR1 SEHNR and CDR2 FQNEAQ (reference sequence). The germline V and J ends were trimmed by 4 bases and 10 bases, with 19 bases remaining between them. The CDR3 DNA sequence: TGTGCCAGCAGCTCCCGCGACACCCCGCGTTTCTACACCTTC. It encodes CASSSRDTPRFYTF. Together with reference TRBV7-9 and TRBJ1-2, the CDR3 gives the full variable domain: DTGVSQNPRHKITKRGQNVTFRCDPISEHNRLYWYRQTLGQGPEFLTYFQNEAQLEKSRLLSDRFSAERPKGSFSTLEIQRTEQGDSAMYLCASSSRDTPRFYTFGSGTRLTVV.

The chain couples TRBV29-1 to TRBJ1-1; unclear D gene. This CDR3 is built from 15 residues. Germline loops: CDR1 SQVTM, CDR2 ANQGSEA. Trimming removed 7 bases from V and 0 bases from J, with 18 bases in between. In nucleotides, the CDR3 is TGCAGCGGGACCAACCAGGCCCTCATGAACACTGAAGCTTTCTTT. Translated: CSGTNQALMNTEAFF.

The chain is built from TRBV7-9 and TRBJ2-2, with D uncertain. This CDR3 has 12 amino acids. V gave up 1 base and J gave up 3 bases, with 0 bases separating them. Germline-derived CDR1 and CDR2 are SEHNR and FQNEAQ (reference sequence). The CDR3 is CASSLDTGELFF. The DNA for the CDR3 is TGTGCCAGCAGCTTAGACACCGGGGAGCTGTTTTTT. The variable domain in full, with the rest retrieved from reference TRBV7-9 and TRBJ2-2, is DTGVSQNPRHKITKRGQNVTFRCDPISEHNRLYWYRQTLGQGPEFLTYFQNEAQLEKSRLLSDRFSAERPKGSFSTLEIQRTEQGDSAMYLCASSLDTGELFFGEGSRLTVL.

The CDR3 region is CASSQGQPNYGYTF. The CDR3 DNA sequence: TGTGCCAGCAGCCAGGGGCAGCCTAACTATGGCTACACCTTC. This chain connects TRBV3-1 (or the pseudogene TRBV3-2) to TRBJ1-2; perhaps TRBD1 as D (5 bases). Germline CDR1 LGHDT, CDR2 YNNKEL (reference sequence). This CDR3 is built from 14 residues. V lost 3 bases and J lost 0, with 8 bases in between.

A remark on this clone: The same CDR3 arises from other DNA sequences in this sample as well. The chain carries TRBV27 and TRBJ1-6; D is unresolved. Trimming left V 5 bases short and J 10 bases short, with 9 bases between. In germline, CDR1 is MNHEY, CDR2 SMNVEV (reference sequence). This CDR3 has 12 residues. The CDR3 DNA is TGTGCCAGCAGTCCCCCGGGCTCACCCCTCCACTTT. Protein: CASSPPGSPLHF.

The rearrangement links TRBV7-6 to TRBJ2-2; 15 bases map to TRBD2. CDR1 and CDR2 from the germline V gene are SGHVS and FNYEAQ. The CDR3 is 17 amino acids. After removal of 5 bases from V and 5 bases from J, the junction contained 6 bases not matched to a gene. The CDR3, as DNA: TGTGCCAGCAGCACCCGGACTAGCGGGGGGGCGACCGGGGAGCTGTTTTTT. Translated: CASSTRTSGGATGELFF. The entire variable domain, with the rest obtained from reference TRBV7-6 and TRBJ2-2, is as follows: GAGVSQSPRYKVTKRGQDVALRCDPISGHVSLYWYRQALGQGPEFLTYFNYEAQQDKSGLPNDRFSAERPEGSISTLTIQRTEQRDSAMYRCASSTRTSGGATGELFFGEGSRLTVL.

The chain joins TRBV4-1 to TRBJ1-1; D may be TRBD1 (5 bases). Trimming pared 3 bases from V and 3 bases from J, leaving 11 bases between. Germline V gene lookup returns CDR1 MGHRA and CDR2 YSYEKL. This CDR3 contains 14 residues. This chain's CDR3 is CASSQRGVYTEAFF. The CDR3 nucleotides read TGCGCCAGCAGCCAGAGAGGGGTGTACACTGAAGCTTTCTTT.

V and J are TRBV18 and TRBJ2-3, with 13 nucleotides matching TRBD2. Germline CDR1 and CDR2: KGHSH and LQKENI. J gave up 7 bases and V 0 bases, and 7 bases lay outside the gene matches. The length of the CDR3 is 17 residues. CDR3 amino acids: CASSPPVGTSGANTQYF. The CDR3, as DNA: TGTGCCAGCTCACCACCGGTTGGGACTAGCGGGGCAAATACGCAGTATTTT.

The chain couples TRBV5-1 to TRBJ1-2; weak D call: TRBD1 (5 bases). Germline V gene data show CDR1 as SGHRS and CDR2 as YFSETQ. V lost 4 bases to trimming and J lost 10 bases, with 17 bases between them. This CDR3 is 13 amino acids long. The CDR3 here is CASSSPGLKDYTF. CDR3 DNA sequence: TGCGCCAGCAGCAGCCCGGGACTCAAGGACTACACCTTC.

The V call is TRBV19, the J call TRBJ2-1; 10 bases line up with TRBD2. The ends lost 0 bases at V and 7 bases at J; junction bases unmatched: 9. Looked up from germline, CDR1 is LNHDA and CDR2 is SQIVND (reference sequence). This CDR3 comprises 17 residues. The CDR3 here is CASSIDGVAGGRNEQFF. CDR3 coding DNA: TGTGCCAGTAGTATAGATGGGGTAGCGGGGGGCCGAAATGAGCAGTTCTTC.

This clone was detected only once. The CDR3 here is CASSEDRLNQPQHF. CDR3 sequence (DNA): TGTGCCAGCAGTGAGGACAGATTAAATCAGCCCCAGCATTTT. The rearrangement links TRBV2 to TRBJ1-5; tentative D call: TRBD1 (6 bases). The length of the CDR3 is 14 residues. Germline assignment: CDR1 SNHLY and CDR2 FYNNEI. Trimming removed 3 bases at V and 4 bases at J, with 10 bases between. Based on the CDR3 plus reference TRBV2 and TRBJ1-5, the full variable domain is EPEVTQTPSHQVTQMGQEVILRCVPISNHLYFYWYRQILGQKVEFLVSFYNNEISEKSEIFDDQFSVERPDGSNFTLKIRSTKLEDSAMYFCASSEDRLNQPQHFGDGTRLSIL.

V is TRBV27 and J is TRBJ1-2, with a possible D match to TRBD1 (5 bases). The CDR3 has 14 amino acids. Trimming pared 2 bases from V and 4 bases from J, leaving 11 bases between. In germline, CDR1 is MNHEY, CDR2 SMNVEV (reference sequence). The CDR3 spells CASSLTGHGYGYTF. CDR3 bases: TGTGCCAGCAGTTTAACAGGCCACGGCTATGGCTACACCTTC.

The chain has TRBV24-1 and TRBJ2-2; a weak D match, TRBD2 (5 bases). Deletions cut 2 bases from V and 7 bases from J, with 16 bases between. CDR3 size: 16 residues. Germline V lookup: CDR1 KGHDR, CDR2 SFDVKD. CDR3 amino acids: CATSDSQRGDSGELFF. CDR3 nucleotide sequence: TGTGCCACCAGTGATTCGCAACGGGGAGATAGCGGGGAGCTGTTTTTT.

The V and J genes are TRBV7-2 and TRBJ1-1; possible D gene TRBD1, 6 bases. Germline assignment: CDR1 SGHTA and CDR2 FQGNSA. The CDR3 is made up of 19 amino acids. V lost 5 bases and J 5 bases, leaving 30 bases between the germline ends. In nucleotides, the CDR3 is TGTGCCAGCAGCCTAAGGGGCTGGAGCCAGGGGAAGAGATGGACTGAAGCTTTCTTT. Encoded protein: CASSLRGWSQGKRWTEAFF.

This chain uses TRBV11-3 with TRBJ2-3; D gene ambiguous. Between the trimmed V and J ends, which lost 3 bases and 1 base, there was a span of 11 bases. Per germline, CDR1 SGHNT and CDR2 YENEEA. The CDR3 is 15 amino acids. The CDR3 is CASSLFRQGTDTQYF. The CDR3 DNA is TGTGCCAGCAGCTTGTTCAGGCAGGGCACAGATACGCAGTATTTT.

The CDR3 DNA follows: TGCGCCAGCAGCGACAGCGCTGGAAACACCATATATTTT. The encoded protein is CASSDSAGNTIYF. The chain has TRBV10-1 and TRBJ1-3; a possible D gene is TRBD1 (5 bases). Trimming pared 6 bases from V and 2 bases from J, leaving 8 bases between. The CDR3 extends over 13 amino acids. Germline values: CDR1 WNHNN, CDR2 SYGVQD (reference sequence).

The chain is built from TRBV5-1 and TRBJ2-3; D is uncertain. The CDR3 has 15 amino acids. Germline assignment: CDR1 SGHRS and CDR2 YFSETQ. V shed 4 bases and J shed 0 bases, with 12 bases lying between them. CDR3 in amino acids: CASSENGPSTDTQYF. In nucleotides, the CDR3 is TGCGCCAGCAGCGAAAACGGACCGAGCACAGATACGCAGTATTTT. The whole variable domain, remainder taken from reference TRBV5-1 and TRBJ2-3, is KAGVTQTPRYLIKTRGQQVTLSCSPISGHRSVSWYQQTPGQGLQFLFEYFSETQRNKGNFPGRFSGRQFSNSRSEMNVSTLELGDSALYLCASSENGPSTDTQYFGPGTRLTVL.

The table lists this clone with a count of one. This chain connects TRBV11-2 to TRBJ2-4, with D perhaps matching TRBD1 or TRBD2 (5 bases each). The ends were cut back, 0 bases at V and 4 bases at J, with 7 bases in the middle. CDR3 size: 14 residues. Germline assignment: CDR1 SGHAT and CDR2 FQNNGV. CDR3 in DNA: TGTGCCAGCAGCTTAGAGGGACGAAAAAACATTCAGTACTTC. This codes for CASSLEGRKNIQYF.

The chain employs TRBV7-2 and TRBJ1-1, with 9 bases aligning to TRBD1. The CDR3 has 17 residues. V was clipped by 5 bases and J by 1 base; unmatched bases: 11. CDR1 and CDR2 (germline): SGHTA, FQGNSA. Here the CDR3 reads CASSRITLQGANTEAFF. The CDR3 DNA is TGTGCCAGCAGCCGTATAACCCTACAGGGGGCGAACACTGAAGCTTTCTTT.

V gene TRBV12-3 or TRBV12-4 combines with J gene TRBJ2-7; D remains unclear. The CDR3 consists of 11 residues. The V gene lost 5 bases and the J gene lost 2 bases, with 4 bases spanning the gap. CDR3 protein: CASSRTYEQYF. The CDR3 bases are TGTGCCAGCAGTCGAACCTACGAGCAGTACTTC.

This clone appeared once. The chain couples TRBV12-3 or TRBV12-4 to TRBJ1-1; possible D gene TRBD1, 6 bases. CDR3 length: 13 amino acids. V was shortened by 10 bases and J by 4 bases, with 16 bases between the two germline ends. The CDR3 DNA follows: TGTGCCACCAAACCGGGGGCGGGCACTGAAGCTTTCTTT. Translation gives CATKPGAGTEAFF.

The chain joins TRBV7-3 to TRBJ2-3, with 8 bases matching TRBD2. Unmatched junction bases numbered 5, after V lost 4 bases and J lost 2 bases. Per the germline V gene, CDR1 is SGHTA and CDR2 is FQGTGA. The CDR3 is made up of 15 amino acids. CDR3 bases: TGTGCCAGCAGCTCAGAACTAGCGGACACAGATACGCAGTATTTT. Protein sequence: CASSSELADTDTQYF. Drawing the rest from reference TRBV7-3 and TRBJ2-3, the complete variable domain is GAGVSQTPSNKVTEKGKYVELRCDPISGHTALYWYRQSLGQGPEFLIYFQGTGAADDSGLPNDRFFAVRPEGSVSTLKIQRTERGDSAVYLCASSSELADTDTQYFGPGTRLTVL.

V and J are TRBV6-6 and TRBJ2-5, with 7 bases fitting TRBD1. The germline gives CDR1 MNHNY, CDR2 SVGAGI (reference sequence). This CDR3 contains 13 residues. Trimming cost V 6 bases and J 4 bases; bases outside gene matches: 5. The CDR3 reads CASRIDRAETQYF. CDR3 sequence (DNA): TGTGCCAGCAGAATAGACAGGGCAGAGACCCAGTACTTC.

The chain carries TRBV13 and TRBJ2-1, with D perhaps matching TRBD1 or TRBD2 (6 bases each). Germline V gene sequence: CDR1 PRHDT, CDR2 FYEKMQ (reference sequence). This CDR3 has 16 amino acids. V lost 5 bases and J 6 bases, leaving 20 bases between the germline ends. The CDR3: CASSLEGGIAFNEQFF. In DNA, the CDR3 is TGTGCCAGCAGCCTGGAAGGGGGGATAGCTTTCAATGAGCAGTTCTTC.

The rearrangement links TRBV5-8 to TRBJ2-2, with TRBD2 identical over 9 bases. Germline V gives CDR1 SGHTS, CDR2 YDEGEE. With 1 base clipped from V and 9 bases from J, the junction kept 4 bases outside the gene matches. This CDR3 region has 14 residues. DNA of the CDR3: TGTGCCAGCAGCTTGTGGCGGGGGGGCCGGGAGCTGTTTTTT. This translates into CASSLWRGGRELFF.

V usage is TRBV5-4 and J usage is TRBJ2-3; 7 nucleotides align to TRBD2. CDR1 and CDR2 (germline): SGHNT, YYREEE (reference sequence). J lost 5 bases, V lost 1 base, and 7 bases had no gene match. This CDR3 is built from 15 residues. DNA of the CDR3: TGTGCCAGCAGCTTGTACCGGGAGGCTCGAGATACGCAGTATTTT. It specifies CASSLYREARDTQYF.